This note documents a single T cell receptor (beta chain) sequence. The target antigen is unknown. The data were obtained in a study of cytomegalovirus exposure and HLA in healthy donors. Study-wide points: Per a prior analysis, the majority of TCR beta V segments were productive roughly 87% or roughly 30% of the time.

Primers included in the PCR were 60 Vbeta and 13 Jbeta primers. Here immunoSEQ multiplex PCR was the method, and the copy in TCRdb shows in-frame clones only, minus some. The ten top clones account for around 1.2%, within a sample of about 160,000 clones. CDR1 MNHNY and CDR2 SVGAGI come from the germline V gene (reference sequence). This CDR3 comprises 15 residues. V shed 2 bases and J shed 1 base, with 11 bases lying between them. Sequencing was done on a sample of PBMCs. This TCR came from a woman in her sixties in good health and CMV-seronegative. This rearrangement joins TRBV6-6 to TRBJ1-1; D may be TRBD1 (6 bases). CDR3 in DNA: TGTGCCAGCAGTTACCGATCAGGGGCGAACACTGAAGCTTTCTTT. Amino acid sequence: CASSYRSGANTEAFF.